This T cell receptor (beta chain) originates from a study of cytomegalovirus exposure and HLA in healthy donors. Germline V CDR1 and CDR2: SGDLS, YYNGEE. V was cut by 0 bases and J by 2 bases, with 5 bases left in between. The length of the CDR3 is 13 residues. Study-wide results and caveats: A list of 150 to 200 TCR beta chains associated with cytomegalovirus was given.

For this clone: Its cognate antigen is unknown.

The primer mix had 60 Vbeta and 13 Jbeta primers. Libraries were prepared by immunoSEQ multiplex PCR; TCRdb keeps only in-frame clonotypes and omits some of them. The sample includes roughly 150,000 clones, 76% of them seen just once. The origin of this receptor is a male donor in good health and CMV-seronegative. The chain uses TRBV9 and TRBJ1-1; D is undetermined. The sample taken for sequencing was PBMCs. CDR3 in amino acids: CASSVAHNTEAFF. The CDR3 nucleotides are TGTGCCAGCAGCGTAGCACATAACACTGAAGCTTTCTTT.